The rows below give T cell receptor beta chains drawn from one sample of a study of regulatory T cells in long-lasting Graves disease. TCRdb reanalysed the multiplex PCR reads using MiXCR and keeps one entry per CDR3 protein. The table shows 550,000 to 700,000 distinct CDR3 sequences, with roughly a sixth occurring only once. This sample was also put to use in a study of T cells in Graves' hyperthyroidism and ophthalmopathy.

This specimen was peripheral blood mononuclear cells (PBMCs), taken at new diagnosis, from a patient treated with antithyroid drugs. These receptors all come from a man between 18 and 29 years old with Graves disease. The CDR3 runs from the conserved cysteine through the conserved F or W. D genes are given only for firm matches. Clone size is stated in some rows and not others, as once, few, many or a class when expanded.

d_gene,v_gene,j_gene,abundance,CDR3aa,CDR3nt
NA,TRBV11-2,TRBJ1-6,NA,CASSLGSPGSYNSPLHF,TGTGCCAGCAGCTTAGGCAGTCCCGGCTCCTATAATTCACCCCTCCACTTT
NA,TRBV20-1,TRBJ2-7,many,CSATSGAYEQYF,TGCAGTGCTACCAGCGGCGCCTACGAGCAGTACTTC
TRBD1,TRBV3-1,TRBJ1-1,few,CASSQPPRGRGSELNTEAFF,TGTGCCAGCAGCCAACCGCCCAGGGGGCGAGGGTCGGAGCTGAACACTGAAGCTTTCTTT
NA,TRBV5-5,TRBJ1-1,many,CASSLTSGNTEAFF,TGTGCCAGCAGCTTAACCTCAGGGAACACTGAAGCTTTCTTT
NA,TRBV14,TRBJ2-1,NA,CASSQFPGGTQNRRGNEQFF,TGTGCCAGCAGCCAATTTCCCGGAGGAACACAGAATCGAAGGGGCAATGAGCAGTTCTTC
TRBD1,TRBV6-1,TRBJ1-1,few,CASSEGGQGHTEAFF,TGTGCCAGCAGTGAAGGCGGACAGGGACACACTGAAGCTTTCTTT
TRBD1,TRBV5-1,TRBJ1-6,NA,CASSFNADRGNSPLHF,TGCGCCAGCAGCTTCAACGCGGACAGGGGGAATTCACCCCTCCACTTT
NA,TRBV25-1,TRBJ2-4,NA,CASSEYGEVGSDIQYF,TGTGCCAGCAGTGAATATGGGGAGGTAGGATCGGACATTCAGTACTTC
TRBD2,TRBV2,TRBJ2-1,many,CASRGTSGLNEQFF,TGTGCCAGCAGGGGGACTAGCGGGTTAAATGAGCAGTTCTTC
NA,TRBV27,TRBJ2-7,many,CASSLFGGSSYEQYF,TGTGCCAGCAGCTTATTCGGTGGGAGCTCCTACGAGCAGTACTTC
NA,TRBV20-1,TRBJ2-7,many,CSAPARTPEQYF,TGCAGTGCTCCGGCTAGAACGCCCGAGCAGTACTTC
NA,TRBV29-1,TRBJ2-1,many,CSVETSNEQFF,TGCAGCGTTGAAACTAGCAATGAGCAGTTCTTC
TRBD1,TRBV7-9,TRBJ2-7,many,CASSFPGQGGYEQYF,TGTGCCAGCAGCTTTCCCGGACAGGGAGGTTACGAGCAGTACTTC
NA,TRBV7-9,TRBJ1-3,few,CASSPPGGSGNTIYF,TGTGCCAGCAGCCCCCCGGGTGGCTCTGGAAACACCATATATTTT
NA,TRBV12-3/TRBV12-4,TRBJ1-1,NA,CASSTLMASFF,TGTGCCAGCAGTACCTTGATGGCTTCTTTCTTT
NA,TRBV24-1,TRBJ2-2,NA,CATSSHFYRDTGELFF,TGTGCCACCAGTTCCCACTTTTACAGGGACACCGGGGAGCTGTTTTTT
NA,TRBV7-3,TRBJ2-3,few,CASSSSPLSDTQYF,TGTGCCAGCAGCTCCAGTCCCCTTTCAGATACGCAGTATTTT
NA,TRBV9,TRBJ2-7,NA,CASSPRSGIDSYEQYF,TGTGCCAGCAGCCCCCGGAGTGGCATTGACTCCTACGAGCAGTACTTC
TRBD1,TRBV28,TRBJ2-7,many,CASSPQGEAYEQYF,TGTGCCAGCAGTCCACAGGGGGAAGCCTACGAGCAGTACTTC
TRBD2,TRBV28,TRBJ2-7,many,CASSFSGTRNYEQYF,TGTGCCAGCAGTTTCTCCGGGACTAGGAACTACGAGCAGTACTTC
NA,TRBV7-9,TRBJ2-1,few,CASNPKGSGRDGGEQFF,TGTGCCAGCAACCCGAAGGGCAGCGGGCGTGATGGGGGTGAGCAGTTCTTC
NA,TRBV6-2/TRBV6-3,TRBJ2-7,many,CASSEFQGAEQYF,TGTGCCAGCAGTGAATTTCAGGGAGCCGAGCAGTACTTC
TRBD2,TRBV29-1,TRBJ2-3,few,CSVASGSTDTQYF,TGCAGCGTTGCTAGCGGGAGCACAGATACGCAGTATTTT
NA,TRBV19,TRBJ1-3,few,CASSRQPYSGNTIYF,TGTGCCAGTAGTCGACAGCCGTACTCTGGAAACACCATATATTTT
NA,TRBV28,TRBJ2-7,many,CASHGESYEQYF,TGTGCCAGCCACGGGGAGTCCTACGAGCAGTACTTC
NA,TRBV11-2,TRBJ2-7,many,CASSLGQDEQYF,TGTGCCAGCAGCTTAGGCCAGGACGAGCAGTACTTC
TRBD1,TRBV15,TRBJ2-7,few,CATSRPGQDYEQYF,TGTGCCACCAGCAGGCCCGGACAGGACTACGAGCAGTACTTC
NA,TRBV3-1,TRBJ2-5,NA,CASSLAYGGNGETQYF,TGTGCCAGCAGCCTCGCCTATGGGGGAAATGGTGAGACCCAGTACTTC
TRBD2,TRBV6-1,TRBJ2-1,few,CASQRESGYNEQFF,TGTGCCAGTCAGCGGGAGTCGGGCTACAATGAGCAGTTCTTC
TRBD2,TRBV19,TRBJ2-7,NA,CASSFSGRASQQYF,TGTGCCAGTAGTTTCAGCGGGAGAGCGAGTCAGCAGTACTTC
TRBD2,TRBV3-1,TRBJ2-3,many,CASSQARGRRTDTQYF,TGTGCCAGCAGCCAAGCCCGCGGGAGGAGGACAGATACGCAGTATTTT
TRBD1,TRBV27,TRBJ1-5,many,CASTPTGLSNQPQHF,TGTGCCAGCACTCCGACAGGGCTCAGCAATCAGCCCCAGCATTTT
TRBD1,TRBV28,TRBJ1-1,NA,CASRQTGLMNTEAFF,TGTGCCAGCAGACAGACAGGGCTAATGAACACTGAAGCTTTCTTT
NA,TRBV19,TRBJ1-1,NA,CASSIGMNTEAFF,TGTGCCAGTAGTATAGGTATGAACACTGAAGCTTTCTTT
NA,TRBV7-9,TRBJ1-3,NA,CASSLEPPGSTSGNTIYF,TGTGCCAGCAGCTTAGAACCCCCCGGATCCACCTCTGGAAACACCATATATTTT
NA,TRBV5-4,TRBJ2-7,NA,CASSPSEGYEQYF,TGTGCCAGCAGCCCCTCGGAGGGGTACGAGCAGTACTTC
NA,TRBV5-1,TRBJ1-2,NA,CASSLFPGPTNYGYTF,TGCGCCAGCAGCTTGTTCCCGGGCCCAACTAACTATGGCTACACCTTC